The 19 T cell receptor beta chains below were found in one sample sequenced in a study of cytomegalovirus exposure and HLA in healthy donors. Researchers ran the PCR with 60 Vbeta and 13 Jbeta primers. This table comes from immunoSEQ multiplex PCR, and its TCRdb copy is limited to in-frame clones, with some not included. This sample has fewer than 150,000 clones, with about three quarters found just once. Material: PBMCs. These receptor sequences come from a woman between 40 and 55 years old in good health and CMV-seropositive.

The chain is built from TRBV5-4 and TRBJ1-5, with a weak D call TRBD1 (5 bases). The V gene's germline CDR1 is SGHNT and CDR2 YYREEE (reference sequence). The CDR3 sequence is 11 residues long. The CDR3 sequence is CWGNSNQPQHF. For the CDR3, the DNA is TGTTGGGGCAATAGCAATCAGCCCCAGCATTTT. Full variable domain (remainder filled in from reference TRBV5-4 and TRBJ1-5): ETGVTQSPTHLIKTRGQQVTLRCSSQSGHNTVSWYQQALGQGPQFIFQYYREEENGRGNFPPRFSGLQFPNYSSELNVNALELDDSALYLCWGNSNQPQHFGDGTRLSIL.

The rearrangement joins TRBV6-6 to TRBJ2-2; 8 nucleotides agree with TRBD2. The length of the CDR3 is 14 residues. Germline lookup yields CDR1 MNHNY and CDR2 SVGAGI (reference sequence). V shed 6 bases, J shed 9 bases, and the junction held 9 bases outside the gene matches. This CDR3 is CASRPGGEDRELFF. For the CDR3, the DNA is TGTGCCAGCAGGCCGGGAGGGGAGGACAGGGAGCTGTTTTTT.

The rearrangement uses TRBV4-1 and TRBJ2-2; D is unresolved. Germline V lookup: CDR1 MGHRA, CDR2 YSYEKL. V was trimmed by 0 bases and J by 4 bases, leaving 15 bases between them. The CDR3 runs 17 residues. The CDR3 coding sequence is TGCGCCAGCAGCCAAGAATGGCAACATGCAGTCACCGGGGAGCTGTTTTTT. This codes for CASSQEWQHAVTGELFF.

The chain has TRBV27 and TRBJ1-1; tentatively, D is TRBD1 (5 bases). Germline V gives CDR1 MNHEY, CDR2 SMNVEV (reference sequence). The ends were cut back, 2 bases at V and 1 base at J, with 8 bases in the middle. CDR3 length: 14 amino acids. In DNA form, the CDR3 reads TGTGCCAGCAGTTTACAGGGAGGGAACACTGAAGCTTTCTTT. Amino acids: CASSLQGGNTEAFF.

The chain has TRBV9 and TRBJ2-3, with a tentative D call TRBD1 (6 bases). The germline gives CDR1 SGDLS, CDR2 YYNGEE. The CDR3 contains 14 residues. With 0 bases removed from V and 4 bases from J, the gap between germline ends came to 9 bases. Here the CDR3 reads CASSVAGAADTQYF. CDR3 nucleotide sequence: TGTGCCAGCAGCGTAGCAGGGGCGGCAGATACGCAGTATTTT.

The CDR3 coding sequence is TGTGCCAGCTGCCGGACAGGGCGTTTTGGCTACACCTTC. It yields the protein CASCRTGRFGYTF. The V and J genes are TRBV21-1 and TRBJ1-2; the D call of TRBD1 is as the table states it, not checked on the DNA. TRBV21-1 is a documented pseudogene. This CDR3 has 13 residues.

Only a few counts were recorded for this clone. The J gene is TRBJ2-7, the V gene TRBV6-4; TRBD2 matches 8 bases. The CDR3 sequence is 15 residues long. Germline V gene lookup returns CDR1 MRHNA and CDR2 SNTAGT. The V and J ends lost 3 bases and 2 bases, in that order; junction bases with no gene match: 6. The CDR3 reads CASSEDLAGPYEQYF. The CDR3 bases are TGTGCCAGCAGTGAAGATCTAGCGGGCCCCTACGAGCAGTACTTC.

The rearrangement links TRBV7-3 to TRBJ1-2; D is unclear. V dropped 2 bases and J dropped 7 bases, with 11 bases sitting between them. This CDR3 region has 13 residues. Germline V lookup: CDR1 SGHTA, CDR2 FQGTGA. DNA for the CDR3: TGTGCCAGCAGCTTAGGGAGCTTGAGTGGCTACACCTTC. This codes for CASSLGSLSGYTF.

V gene TRBV4-2 combines with J gene TRBJ2-2, with TRBD1 matching 8 bases. The CDR3 runs to 16 residues. Germline V CDR1 and CDR2: LGHNA, YNFKEQ. V was pared by 3 bases and J by 4 bases, with 7 bases of the junction left unmatched. This chain's CDR3 is CASSHAGQGGTGELFF. In nucleotides, the CDR3 is TGTGCCAGCAGCCACGCCGGACAGGGCGGCACCGGGGAGCTGTTTTTT.

The chain carries TRBV10-3 and TRBJ1-5, with D perhaps matching TRBD1 (5 bases). Germline V gene data show CDR1 as ENHRY and CDR2 as SYGVKD. V dropped 3 bases and J dropped 7 bases, with 13 bases sitting between them. The CDR3 spans 14 residues. CDR3 loop: CAISEGGTGQPQHF. CDR3 coding DNA: TGTGCCATCAGTGAAGGAGGGACGGGGCAGCCCCAGCATTTT.

The sample holds a few counts of this clone. The chain has TRBV29-1 and TRBJ2-5, with D maybe TRBD2 (7 bases). Trimming shortened V by 4 bases and J by 4 bases, and 19 bases separated the two germline ends. Germline V gene data show CDR1 as SQVTM and CDR2 as ANQGSEA. The CDR3 runs to 15 residues. The CDR3 region has the DNA TGCAGCGTTGGGGGGAAGGGGGGCGGGGGAGAGACCCAGTACTTC. Amino acid sequence: CSVGGKGGGGETQYF.

This chain uses TRBV7-8 with TRBJ1-1, with 7 bases lining up with TRBD1. The CDR3 contains 13 residues. Trimming removed 4 bases from V and 8 bases from J; junction bases left unmatched: 7. Germline CDR1 SGHVS, CDR2 FQNEAQ. As DNA, the CDR3 is TGTGCCAGCAGCTCGACTTGGACAGGAGAAGCTTTCTTT. Translation gives CASSSTWTGEAFF.

The chain joins TRBV18 to TRBJ1-5; tentatively, D is TRBD1 (6 bases). V shed 3 bases and J shed 5 bases, with 11 bases lying between them. Germline V gene data show CDR1 as KGHSH and CDR2 as LQKENI. The CDR3 consists of 14 residues. Here the CDR3 reads CASSPPGGHQPQHF. In DNA form, the CDR3 reads TGTGCCAGCTCACCCCCCGGGGGGCATCAGCCCCAGCATTTT. Full variable domain (rest looked up from reference TRBV18 and TRBJ1-5): NAGVMQNPRHLVRRRGQEARLRCSPMKGHSHVYWYRQLPEEGLKFMVYLQKENIIDESGMPKERFSAEFPKEGPSILRIQQVVRGDSAAYFCASSPPGGHQPQHFGDGTRLSIL.

This clone was counted between two and nine times. The CDR3 region has the DNA TGTGCCAGCAGTGACTCGTGGAGGGACAGGGGAGAGACCGGAAGAATGACCGGGGAGCTGTTTTTT. Translation: CASSDSWRDRGETGRMTGELFF. The rearrangement links TRBV6-4 to TRBJ2-2; TRBD1 aligns across 10 bases. With 0 bases clipped from V and 5 bases from J, the junction kept 21 bases outside the gene matches. This CDR3 region has 22 residues. The germline gives CDR1 MRHNA, CDR2 SNTAGT.

The J gene is TRBJ1-1, the V gene TRBV10-3; 7 bases are shared with TRBD1. Germline V gene lookup returns CDR1 ENHRY and CDR2 SYGVKD. V was pared by 11 bases and J by 1 base, with 10 bases of the junction left unmatched. CDR3 length equals 14 residues. CDR3 bases: TGTGCCTCGCGCCAGGGACAGAAGAACACTGAAGCTTTCTTT. Translation: CASRQGQKNTEAFF.

The CDR3 region is CASSLGGANTEAFF. CDR3 nucleotide sequence: TGTGCCAGCAGCCTTGGAGGGGCTAACACTGAAGCTTTCTTT. The chain joins TRBV7-9 to TRBJ1-1; a weak D match, TRBD1 (5 bases). Germline V gene data show CDR1 as SEHNR and CDR2 as FQNEAQ (reference sequence). Trimming removed 5 bases from V and 2 bases from J, with 12 bases in between. The CDR3 spans 14 residues.

This chain connects TRBV6-5 to TRBJ1-2, with 7 nucleotides matching TRBD1. Per the germline V gene, CDR1 is MNHEY and CDR2 is SVGAGI. Losses at the gene ends were 0 bases for V and 4 bases for J; bases not matched to a gene: 5. The CDR3 totals 15 residues. Here the CDR3 reads CASSYSQGRSYGYTF. CDR3 DNA: TGTGCCAGCAGTTACTCACAGGGGCGCAGCTATGGCTACACCTTC.

V and J are TRBV4-3 and TRBJ1-1; D not resolved. This CDR3 region has 17 residues. V was trimmed by 4 bases and J by 3 bases, leaving 21 bases between them. In germline, CDR1 is LGHNA, CDR2 YSLEER. The CDR3 region is CASSRSAPGSGDTEAFF. As DNA, the CDR3 is TGCGCCAGCAGCCGCTCAGCGCCGGGCTCCGGGGACACTGAAGCTTTCTTT.

V is TRBV5-1 and J is TRBJ2-5, with D perhaps TRBD1 (6 bases). Germline CDR1 SGHRS, CDR2 YFSETQ. V was pared by 3 bases and J by 4 bases, with 16 bases between. The CDR3 is made up of 15 amino acids. The CDR3 nucleotides are TGCGCCAGCAGCTGGGTATCACAGGGTGGAGAGACCCAGTACTTC. This codes for CASSWVSQGGETQYF.